The subject of this entry is one T cell receptor beta chain. As yet, its antigen is unknown. This record comes from a study of shared clonotypes between healthy human individuals. Points from the study as a whole: The study found lower generation probabilities in non-shared clonotypes than in those shared by all four donors.

All donors were healthy HIV-negative adults lacking recent acute infections or vaccinations. The CDR3 extends over 17 amino acids. V shed 1 base and J 6 bases; nucleotides not matched to a gene: 10. Germline values: CDR1 MGHRA, CDR2 YSYEKL. The data were produced by immunoSEQ multiplex PCR, yet TCRdb's version contains in-frame clones alone and is incomplete. The sample holds about 660,000 clones, 74% seen once. The rearrangement joins TRBV4-1 to TRBJ2-2; 8 bases match TRBD2. The clonotype was recovered from a woman in her twenties or thirties in good health. The sample consisted of memory CD4+ T cells sorted from blood. As for subset: CD45RA-negative fraction. The CDR3 loop reads CASSQASGTSFPGELFF. CDR3 in DNA: TGCGCCAGCAGCCAAGCCTCCGGGACTAGTTTTCCCGGGGAGCTGTTTTTT.